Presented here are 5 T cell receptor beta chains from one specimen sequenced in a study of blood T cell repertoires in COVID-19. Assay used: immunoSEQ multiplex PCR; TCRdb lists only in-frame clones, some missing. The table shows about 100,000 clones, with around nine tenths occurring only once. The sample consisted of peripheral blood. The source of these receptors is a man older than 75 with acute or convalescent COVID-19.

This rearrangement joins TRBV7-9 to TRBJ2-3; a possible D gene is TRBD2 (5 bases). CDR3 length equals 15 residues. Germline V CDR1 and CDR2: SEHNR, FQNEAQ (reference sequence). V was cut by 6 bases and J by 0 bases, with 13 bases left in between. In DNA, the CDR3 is TGTGCCAGCAGACTTGGGGAGTTCAGCACAGATACGCAGTATTTT. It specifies CASRLGEFSTDTQYF.

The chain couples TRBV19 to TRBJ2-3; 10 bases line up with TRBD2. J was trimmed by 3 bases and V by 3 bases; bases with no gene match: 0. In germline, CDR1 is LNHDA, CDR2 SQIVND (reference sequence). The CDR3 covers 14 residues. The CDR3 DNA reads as TGTGCCAGTAGTATGGGACTAGCGACAGATACGCAGTATTTT. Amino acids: CASSMGLATDTQYF.

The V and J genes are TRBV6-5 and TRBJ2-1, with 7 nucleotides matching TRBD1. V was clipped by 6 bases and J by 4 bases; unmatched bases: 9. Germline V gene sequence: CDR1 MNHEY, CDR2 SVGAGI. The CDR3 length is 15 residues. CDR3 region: CASRGQLPEYNEQFF. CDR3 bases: TGTGCCAGCAGGGGACAGTTACCCGAATACAATGAGCAGTTCTTC.

This chain's CDR3 is CASSLAKASGRADTQYF. CDR3 sequence (DNA): TGTGCCAGCAGCTTAGCGAAAGCTAGCGGGAGGGCAGATACGCAGTATTTT. The J gene is TRBJ2-3, the V gene TRBV7-9; 12 nucleotides align to TRBD2. Germline V gene lookup returns CDR1 SEHNR and CDR2 FQNEAQ (reference sequence). The V and J ends lost 0 bases and 4 bases, in that order; junction bases with no gene match: 5. CDR3 length: 17 residues.

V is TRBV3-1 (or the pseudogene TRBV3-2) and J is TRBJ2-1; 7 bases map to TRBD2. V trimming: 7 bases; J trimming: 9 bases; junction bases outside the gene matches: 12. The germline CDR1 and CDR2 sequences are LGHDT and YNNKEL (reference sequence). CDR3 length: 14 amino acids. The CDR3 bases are TGTGCCAGCAAACTGAGCGGGGAATGGGGTGAGCAGTTCTTC. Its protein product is CASKLSGEWGEQFF.